This is a list of T cell receptor beta chains from one sample in a study of T cell repertoires in cytomegalovirus infection. TCRdb reanalysed the reads using MiXCR and keeps one entry per CDR3 protein. Among 450,000 to 600,000 distinct CDR3 sequences, approximately 10% were seen once, and the ten largest hold about a tenth. The sample comprised PBMCs. The source is a human donor in good health (CMV status not recorded). Some clones in this sample may be carry-over from other donors' samples. Each CDR3 is given with its conserved first and last residue. D genes are given only for firm matches. For some rows the clone size is stated as once, few or many, or as a class when expanded; others skip it.

>many|TRBJ1-4|TRBD1|TRBV19
TGTGCCAGCCCGGACAGGGAAAATGAAAAACTGTTTTTT
CASPDRENEKLFF
>many|TRBJ1-1|-|TRBV19
TGTGCCAGTAGTATAGGTGGGGAGGAAGCTTTCTTT
CASSIGGEEAFF
>few|TRBJ2-7|TRBD1|TRBV2
TGTGCCAGCAGTGGCGGACAGGGGGCGGGAGAGCAGTACTTC
CASSGGQGAGEQYF
>many|TRBJ2-2|TRBD2|TRBV2
TGTGCCAGCAGTGGCTCCGGACTAGCGAACACCGGGGAGCTGTTTTTT
CASSGSGLANTGELFF
>few|TRBJ2-1|TRBD2|TRBV5-1
TGCGCCAGCTTTAGCGGGACGAGCTCCTACAATGAGCAGTTCTTC
CASFSGTSSYNEQFF
>many|TRBJ1-1|-|TRBV6-1
TGTGCCAGCAGTACGGTGGGAGCAACTGAAGCTTTCTTT
CASSTVGATEAFF
>many|TRBJ2-5|-|TRBV12-5
TGTGCTAGTGGTCGCCTCGGGGAGACCCAGTACTTC
CASGRLGETQYF
>many|TRBJ1-5|TRBD1|TRBV19
TGTGCCAGTAGTACTCCCGCGACAGGGGAATTCAATCAGCCCCAGCATTTT
CASSTPATGEFNQPQHF
>-|TRBJ2-1|-|TRBV20-1
TGCAGTGCTTTGACCACTCTCTCTCCTCCCTACAATGAGCAGTTCTTC
CSALTTLSPPYNEQFF
>many|TRBJ2-1|TRBD2|TRBV7-8
TGTGCCAGCAGCCCATGGAGGCTAGCGGCCAAATCTACCTACAATGAGCAGTTCTTC
CASSPWRLAAKSTYNEQFF
>few|TRBJ2-7|-|TRBV20-1
TGCAGTGCCGGGTCTAGCGCATTCGACGAGCAGTACTTC
CSAGSSAFDEQYF
>many|TRBJ1-5|-|TRBV10-3
TGTGCCACCCGTCAAGGGATCAATCAGCCCCAGCATTTT
CATRQGINQPQHF
>many|TRBJ2-2|TRBD1|TRBV28
TGTGCCAGTAGTTTTACAGGGGGCGCGTCCGGGGAGCTGTTTTTT
CASSFTGGASGELFF
>many|TRBJ1-4|-|TRBV28
TGTGCCAGCGGGGTTGGAGGACGAGAAAAACTGTTTTTT
CASGVGGREKLFF
>many|TRBJ2-1|TRBD1|TRBV20-1
TGCAGTGCTAGTTTATTGGGACAGGACTACTACAATGAGCAGTTCTTC
CSASLLGQDYYNEQFF
>many|TRBJ1-1|-|TRBV7-9
TGTGCCAGCAGCTTAGACGCGGGCACTGAAGCTTTCTTT
CASSLDAGTEAFF
>-|TRBJ2-2|-|TRBV5-1
TGCGCCAGCAGCTTCTTTGATACTAACACCGGGGAGCTGTTTTTT
CASSFFDTNTGELFF
>-|TRBJ1-2|-|TRBV19
TGTGCCAGTAGTCGACAGCTTACCGGCTATGAGGAGGGCTACACCTTC
CASSRQLTGYEEGYTF
>few|TRBJ2-3|-|TRBV5-1
TGCGCCAGCAGCTTGGTGCAGGTGAGCACAGATACGCAGTATTTT
CASSLVQVSTDTQYF
>many|TRBJ1-1|-|TRBV11-2
TGTGCCAGCAGCCGTTGGGTTGGACCCCTTGAGAACACTGAAGCTTTCTTT
CASSRWVGPLENTEAFF
>-|TRBJ1-5|-|TRBV10-2
TGCGCCAGCAGTGGAGAGTATAGCAATCAGCCCCAGCATTTT
CASSGEYSNQPQHF
>-|TRBJ2-5|-|TRBV19
TGTGCCAGTAGTATACTCGGACCTACCGTACCGACCCCGCAAGAGACCCAGTACTTC
CASSILGPTVPTPQETQYF
>-|TRBJ1-1|-|TRBV15
TGTGCCACCAGCAGAGAATTGGTCGTACAGGGGAACACTGAAGCTTTCTTT
CATSRELVVQGNTEAFF
>few|TRBJ1-3|-|TRBV10-3
TGTGCCATCAGTGAGAGGGCCAGTACCTCTGGAAACACCATATATTTT
CAISERASTSGNTIYF
>-|TRBJ1-1|-|TRBV7-9
TGTGCCAGCAGCTTAGTAAGGCCAATGAACACTGAAGCTTTCTTT
CASSLVRPMNTEAFF
>many|TRBJ2-7|TRBD2|TRBV9
TGTGCCAGCACCCCTAGCGGGAACTCCTACGAGCAGTACTTC
CASTPSGNSYEQYF
>many|TRBJ2-1|TRBD2|TRBV12-3/TRBV12-4
TGTGCCAGCAGTTTCCCTGATGGACTAGCGGCCTACAATGAGCAGTTCTTC
CASSFPDGLAAYNEQFF
>-|TRBJ2-7|TRBD2|TRBV19
TGTGCCAGTAGTATGGGACTAGAGAATCAGCAGTACTTC
CASSMGLENQQYF
>many|TRBJ1-2|TRBD1|TRBV5-4
TGTGCCAGCACCTCGACAGGGGGCGCGGAAGGCGGGTATGGCTACACCTTC
CASTSTGGAEGGYGYTF
>few|TRBJ1-2|-|TRBV5-6
TGTGCCAGCAGCTTGTTTCAGGGTGGCTACACCTTC
CASSLFQGGYTF
>-|TRBJ2-1|-|TRBV7-3
TGTGCCAGCAGTGTCCAAGAGGGCGATGAGCAGTTCTTC
CASSVQEGDEQFF
>-|TRBJ2-5|TRBD2|TRBV4-2
TGTGCCAGCAGCCAATACGGACTAGCGGGAGGGATAAGGCGAGAGACCCAGTACTTC
CASSQYGLAGGIRRETQYF
>few|TRBJ1-2|-|TRBV20-1
TGCAGTGCTAGAGATAGGCAAGGGAACGACTATGGCTACACCTTC
CSARDRQGNDYGYTF
>many|TRBJ2-1|-|TRBV5-4
TGTGCCAGCACCCCTGCACCGGGCGAATCCTACAATGAGCAGTTCTTC
CASTPAPGESYNEQFF
>many|TRBJ2-1|TRBD2|TRBV6-1
TGTGCCAGCGGAAAGCGGGGGAGCTCCTACAATGAGCAGTTCTTC
CASGKRGSSYNEQFF
>many|TRBJ1-4|-|TRBV18
TGTGCCAGCTCAAGCCCAGGTCCTAATGAAAAACTGTTTTTT
CASSSPGPNEKLFF
>many|TRBJ1-5|-|TRBV28
TGTGCCAGCAGTTTACCAGGGAGGGATAGCAATCAGCCCCAGCATTTT
CASSLPGRDSNQPQHF
>many|TRBJ2-5|-|TRBV27
TGTGCCAGCAGTTTGAACTCAGGATACCAAGAGACCCAGTACTTC
CASSLNSGYQETQYF
>many|TRBJ2-1|TRBD1|TRBV7-9
TGTGCCAGCAGTAGACAGGGTAGAAGCTCCTACAATGAGCAGTTCTTC
CASSRQGRSSYNEQFF
>few|TRBJ1-5|-|TRBV27
TGTGCCAGCAGTCTGGAGGCCCCCTATAGCAATCAGCCCCAGCATTTT
CASSLEAPYSNQPQHF
>many|TRBJ1-3|-|TRBV5-1
TGCGCCAGCAGCGACGGGTCGGGGCGTATCTCTGGAAACACCATATATTTT
CASSDGSGRISGNTIYF
>many|TRBJ1-4|TRBD1|TRBV5-4
TGTGCCAGCAGCTTGGCAGGGGGCAACCCGAATGAAAAACTGTTTTTT
CASSLAGGNPNEKLFF
>many|TRBJ1-3|-|TRBV12-3/TRBV12-4
TGTGCCAGCAGTTTTGACCGTGAAATCTCTGGAAACACCATATATTTT
CASSFDREISGNTIYF
>many|TRBJ1-2|-|TRBV20-1
TGCAGTGCTCCCGAGGGACGGGGGCTCGGCTACACCTTC
CSAPEGRGLGYTF
>many|TRBJ1-1|-|TRBV5-1
TGCGCCAGCAGCTGGCAGAGTAACACTGAAGCTTTCTTT
CASSWQSNTEAFF
>many|TRBJ2-1|-|TRBV11-1
TGTGCCAGCAGCTTATCGGGACTCTCCTACAATGAGCAGTTCTTC
CASSLSGLSYNEQFF
>many|TRBJ2-1|TRBD2|TRBV7-9
TGTGCCAGCAGCTTAGCGGGAGGGCCCCATGAGCAGTTCTTC
CASSLAGGPHEQFF
>many|TRBJ2-1|TRBD2|TRBV9
TGTGCCAGCAGCGTAGAGTTAGCGGGGGGCGTGGGTGAGCAGTTCTTC
CASSVELAGGVGEQFF
>-|TRBJ1-1|TRBD1|TRBV3-1
TGTGCCAGCAGCCCAACACAGGGGGGAATTCGTACTGAAGCTTTCTTT
CASSPTQGGIRTEAFF
>many|TRBJ2-3|-|TRBV6-5
TGTGCCAGCAGTTACTCGTGGGGGCTTAGGACAGATACGCAGTATTTT
CASSYSWGLRTDTQYF
>-|TRBJ2-1|TRBD2|TRBV20-1
TGCAGTGCTAGAGATACGCCGCGTCGGGGGGGAAGCTCCTACAATGAGCAGTTCTTC
CSARDTPRRGGSSYNEQFF
>few|TRBJ2-3|-|TRBV14
TGTGCCAGCAGCCTCACCGGGACTTTCACAGATACGCAGTATTTT
CASSLTGTFTDTQYF
>many|TRBJ1-3|-|TRBV7-8
TGTGCCAGCAGCCTCCCCGAGGGATACACCATATATTTT
CASSLPEGYTIYF
>many|TRBJ2-7|-|TRBV5-1
TGCGCCAGCTCCTCCGGGTCGGCCGTCTACGAGCAGTACTTC
CASSSGSAVYEQYF
>many|TRBJ2-7|-|TRBV11-2
TGTGCCAGCAGCTACCCGTTTGGCAGGAACCTCTACGAGCAGTACTTC
CASSYPFGRNLYEQYF
>-|TRBJ2-1|-|TRBV20-1
TGCAGTGCTAGAGCGACCGTTTTC
CSARATVF
>-|TRBJ2-3|-|TRBV7-9
TGTGCCAGCAGCCCAGGTGGGATGACAGATACGCAGTATTTT
CASSPGGMTDTQYF